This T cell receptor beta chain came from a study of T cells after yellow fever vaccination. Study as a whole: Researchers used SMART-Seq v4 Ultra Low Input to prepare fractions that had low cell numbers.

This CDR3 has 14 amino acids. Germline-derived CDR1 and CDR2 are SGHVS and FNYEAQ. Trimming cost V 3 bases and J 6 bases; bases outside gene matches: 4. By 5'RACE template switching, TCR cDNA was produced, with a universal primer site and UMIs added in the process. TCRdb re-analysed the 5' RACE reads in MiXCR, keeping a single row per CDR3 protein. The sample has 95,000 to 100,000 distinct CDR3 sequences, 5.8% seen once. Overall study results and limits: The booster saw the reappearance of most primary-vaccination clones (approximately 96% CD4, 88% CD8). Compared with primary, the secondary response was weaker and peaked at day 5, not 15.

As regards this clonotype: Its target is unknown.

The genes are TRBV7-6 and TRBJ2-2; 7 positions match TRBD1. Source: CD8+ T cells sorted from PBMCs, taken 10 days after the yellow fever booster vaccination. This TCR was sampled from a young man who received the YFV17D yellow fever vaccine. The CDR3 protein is CASSLWQGAGELFF. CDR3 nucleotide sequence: TGTGCCAGCAGCTTGTGGCAGGGGGCCGGGGAGCTGTTTTTT.